This T cell receptor (beta chain) was identified in a study of T cells after yellow fever vaccination. Study-level findings and limits: Compared with primary, the secondary response was weaker and peaked at day 5, not 15. Post-booster repertoires again held most primary-vaccination clones (roughly 96% CD4, 85% to 90% CD8). Across the CD4 and CD8 compartments, a small share of clonotypes was present in both.

Germline CDR1 is SEHNR and CDR2 is FQNEAQ (reference sequence). This CDR3 comprises 12 residues. Trimming stripped 6 bases from V and 6 bases from J, with 11 bases between. As concerns this clonotype: Its antigen is still unknown.

TCRdb passed the 5' RACE reads through MiXCR, listing each CDR3 protein once. The sample has hundreds of thousands of distinct CDR3 sequences, approximately 13% seen once. Sequencing was performed on PBMCs, taken on the day of the yellow fever booster vaccination. This clonotype was sampled from a man younger than 40 who received the YFV17D yellow fever vaccine. This chain uses TRBV7-9 with TRBJ1-1; D is uncertain. The CDR3: CASRSFVAEAFF. In nucleotides, the CDR3 is TGTGCCAGCAGAAGTTTCGTCGCTGAAGCTTTCTTT. The variable domain in full, completed from reference TRBV7-9 and TRBJ1-1, reads DTGVSQNPRHKITKRGQNVTFRCDPISEHNRLYWYRQTLGQGPEFLTYFQNEAQLEKSRLLSDRFSAERPKGSFSTLEIQRTEQGDSAMYLCASRSFVAEAFFGQGTRLTVV.